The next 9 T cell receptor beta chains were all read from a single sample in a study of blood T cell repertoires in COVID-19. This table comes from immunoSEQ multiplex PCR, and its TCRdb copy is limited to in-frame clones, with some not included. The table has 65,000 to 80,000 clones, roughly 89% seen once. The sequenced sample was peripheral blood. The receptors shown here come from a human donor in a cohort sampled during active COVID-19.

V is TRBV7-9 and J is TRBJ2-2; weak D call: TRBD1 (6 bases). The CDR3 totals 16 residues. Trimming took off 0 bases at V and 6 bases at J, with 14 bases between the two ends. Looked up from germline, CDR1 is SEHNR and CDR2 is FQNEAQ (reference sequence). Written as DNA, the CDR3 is TGTGCCAGCAGCTTAGCGGTTCTACCAGGGGCCGGGGAGCTGTTTTTT. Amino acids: CASSLAVLPGAGELFF.

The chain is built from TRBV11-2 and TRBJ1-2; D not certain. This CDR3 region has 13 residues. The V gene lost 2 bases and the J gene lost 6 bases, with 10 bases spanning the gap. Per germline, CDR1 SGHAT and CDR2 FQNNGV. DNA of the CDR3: TGTGCCAGCAGCTTAATTGGCTTCGATGGCTACACCTTC. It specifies CASSLIGFDGYTF. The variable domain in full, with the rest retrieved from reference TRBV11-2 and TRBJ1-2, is EAGVAQSPRYKIIEKRQSVAFWCNPISGHATLYWYQQILGQGPKLLIQFQNNGVVDDSQLPKDRFSAERLKGVDSTLKIQPAKLEDSAVYLCASSLIGFDGYTFGSGTRLTVV.

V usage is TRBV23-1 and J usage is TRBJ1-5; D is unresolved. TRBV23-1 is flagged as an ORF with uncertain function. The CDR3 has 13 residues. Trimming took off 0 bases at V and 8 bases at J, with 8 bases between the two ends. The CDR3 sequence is CASSQSNFKPQHF. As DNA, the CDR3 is TGCGCCAGCAGTCAATCCAACTTTAAGCCCCAGCATTTT.

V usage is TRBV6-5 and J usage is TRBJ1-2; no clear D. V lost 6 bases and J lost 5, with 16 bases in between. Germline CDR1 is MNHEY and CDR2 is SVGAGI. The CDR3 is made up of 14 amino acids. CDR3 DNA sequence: TGTGCCAGCAGCACCGACGGGAATAAGTATGGCTACACCTTC. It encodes CASSTDGNKYGYTF.

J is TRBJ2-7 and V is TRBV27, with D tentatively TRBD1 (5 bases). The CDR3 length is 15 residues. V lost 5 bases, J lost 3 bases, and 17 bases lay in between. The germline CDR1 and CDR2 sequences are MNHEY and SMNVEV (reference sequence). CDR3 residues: CASSPTALTVYEQYF. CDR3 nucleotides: TGTGCCAGCAGTCCGACAGCCCTCACTGTCTACGAGCAGTACTTC.

The CDR3 nucleotides are TGTGCCAGCAGCTTAGTCTACACAGATACGCAGTATTTT. It is translated as CASSLVYTDTQYF. The chain joins TRBV7-2 to TRBJ2-3; D is undetermined. V was pared by 1 base and J by 2 bases, with 4 bases between. CDR3 size: 13 residues. Germline values: CDR1 SGHTA, CDR2 FQGNSA.

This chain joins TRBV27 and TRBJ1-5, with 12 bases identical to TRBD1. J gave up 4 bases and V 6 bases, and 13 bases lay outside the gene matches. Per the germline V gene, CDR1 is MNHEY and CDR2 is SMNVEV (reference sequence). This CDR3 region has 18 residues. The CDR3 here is CASRSRGTGGRWNQPQHF. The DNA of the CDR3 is TGTGCCAGCAGAAGTAGGGGGACAGGGGGCAGATGGAATCAGCCCCAGCATTTT.

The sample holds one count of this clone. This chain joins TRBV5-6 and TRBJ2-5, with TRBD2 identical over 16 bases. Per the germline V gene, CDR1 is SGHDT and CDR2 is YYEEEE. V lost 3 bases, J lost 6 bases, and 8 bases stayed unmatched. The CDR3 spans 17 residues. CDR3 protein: CASSSPGLAGGLKTQYF. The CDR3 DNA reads TGTGCCAGCAGCTCCCCGGGACTAGCGGGGGGGTTAAAGACCCAGTACTTC.

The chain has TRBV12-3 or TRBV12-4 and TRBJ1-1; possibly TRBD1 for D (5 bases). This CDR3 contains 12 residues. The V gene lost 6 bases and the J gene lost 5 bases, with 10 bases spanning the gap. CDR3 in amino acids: CASRLQDTEAFF. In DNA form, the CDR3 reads TGTGCCAGCAGACTACAGGATACTGAAGCTTTCTTT.